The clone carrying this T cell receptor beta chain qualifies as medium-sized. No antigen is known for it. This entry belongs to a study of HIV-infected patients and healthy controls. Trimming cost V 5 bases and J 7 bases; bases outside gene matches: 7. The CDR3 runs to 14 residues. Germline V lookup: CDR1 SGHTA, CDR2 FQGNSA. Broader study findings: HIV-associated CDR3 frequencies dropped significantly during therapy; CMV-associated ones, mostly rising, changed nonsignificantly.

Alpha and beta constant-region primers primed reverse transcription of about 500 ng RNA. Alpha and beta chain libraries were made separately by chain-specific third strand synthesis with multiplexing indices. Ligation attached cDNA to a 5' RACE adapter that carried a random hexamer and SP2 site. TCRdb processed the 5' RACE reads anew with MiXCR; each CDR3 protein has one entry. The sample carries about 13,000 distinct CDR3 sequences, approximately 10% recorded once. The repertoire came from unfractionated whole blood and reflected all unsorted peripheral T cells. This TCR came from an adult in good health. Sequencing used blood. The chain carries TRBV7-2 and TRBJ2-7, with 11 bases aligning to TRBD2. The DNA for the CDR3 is TGTGCCAGCAGCCCAGGACTAGCGGGTGGAGAGCAGTACTTC. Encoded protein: CASSPGLAGGEQYF.